The 27 T cell receptor beta chains presented below share a single source sample, sequenced in a study of cytomegalovirus exposure and HLA in healthy donors (dated by TCRdb to the late 2010s). The library was prepared using the immunoSEQ multiplex PCR assay. The multiplex PCR relied on a mix of 60 forward primers for TCR Vbeta segments and 13 reverse primers for TCR Jbeta segments. What TCRdb holds here is the immuneACCESS table cut down to in-frame rearrangements. Part of the clones is not present; checked against another copy, under half of the missing clones reflect an unresolved V gene, and the others are unexplained. The sample table holds tens of thousands of clones, of which roughly 80% were seen once. 2.9% of the sample is taken by the ten largest. Sample: PBMCs. The origin of the receptors is a woman younger than 45 in good health and CMV-seronegative.

This chain joins TRBV2 and TRBJ2-3, with TRBD2 matching 12 bases. Looked up from germline, CDR1 is SNHLY and CDR2 is FYNNEI. The V gene end was trimmed by 4 bases and the J gene end by 6 bases; junction bases not matched to a gene: 5. The CDR3 consists of 15 residues. The CDR3 loop is CASSASGGVGDTQYF. The DNA for the CDR3 is TGTGCCAGCAGTGCTAGCGGGGGGGTAGGGGATACGCAGTATTTT.

The chain couples TRBV9 to TRBJ1-1; D may be TRBD1 (5 bases). Trimming took 0 bases from V and 3 from J, leaving 9 bases between them. Germline V CDR1 and CDR2: SGDLS, YYNGEE. This CDR3 comprises 14 residues. CDR3: CASSVAGSDTEAFF. Written as DNA, the CDR3 is TGTGCCAGCAGCGTAGCAGGGTCGGACACTGAAGCTTTCTTT.

This chain connects TRBV27 to TRBJ2-1, with 10 nucleotides matching TRBD1. The junction had 4 bases not matched to a gene; V was cut back by 6 bases and J by 2 bases. Germline V gene lookup returns CDR1 MNHEY and CDR2 SMNVEV (reference sequence). The CDR3 has 15 amino acids. The CDR3 sequence: CASSRDRGPYNEQFF. The CDR3 DNA reads TGTGCCAGCAGCCGGGACAGGGGCCCCTACAATGAGCAGTTCTTC.

The rearrangement links TRBV27 to TRBJ2-1; D might be TRBD2 (5 bases). The germline V and J ends were trimmed by 6 bases and 4 bases, with 13 bases remaining between them. Germline loops: CDR1 MNHEY, CDR2 SMNVEV (reference sequence). This CDR3 has 14 amino acids. DNA of the CDR3: TGTGCCAGCAGCCGGGCCTCGGGGTACAATGAGCAGTTCTTC. This encodes CASSRASGYNEQFF.

The chain couples TRBV28 to TRBJ2-7; 7 bases align to TRBD1. Germline CDR1 MDHEN, CDR2 SYDVKM. V was pared by 4 bases and J by 2 bases, with 5 bases of the junction left unmatched. CDR3 length: 14 amino acids. CDR3 in amino acids: CASSSRDSAYEQYF. For the CDR3, the DNA is TGTGCCAGCAGTTCCCGGGACAGCGCCTACGAGCAGTACTTC.

This clone has a handful of counts. This chain uses TRBV5-4 with TRBJ1-2; D gene uncertain. The CDR3 is made up of 11 amino acids. Germline values: CDR1 SGHNT, CDR2 YYREEE (reference sequence). With 2 bases removed from V and 5 bases from J, the gap between germline ends came to 4 bases. The CDR3 coding sequence is TGTGCCAGCAGCTTCTTATATGGCTACACCTTC. Its protein is CASSFLYGYTF.

This chain uses TRBV18 with TRBJ1-4, with 10 bases identical to TRBD1. This CDR3 contains 15 residues. Trimming took 3 bases from V and 7 from J; bases not matched to a gene: 5. Germline CDR1 KGHSH, CDR2 LQKENI. The CDR3 sequence is CASSPQTGGGEKLFF. CDR3 coding DNA: TGTGCCAGCTCACCTCAGACAGGGGGCGGTGAAAAACTGTTTTTT.

This chain links TRBV4-3 with TRBJ1-1; D ambiguous. The CDR3 has 14 residues. Trimming removed 0 bases from V and 1 base from J, with 6 bases in between. In germline, CDR1 is LGHNA, CDR2 YSLEER. This CDR3 is CASSQDSSNTEAFF. DNA of the CDR3: TGCGCCAGCAGCCAAGACTCCTCGAACACTGAAGCTTTCTTT.

The chain recombines TRBV11-2 with TRBJ1-5; tentative D call: TRBD1 (5 bases). V lost 5 bases and J lost 0, with 14 bases in between. Germline CDR1 and CDR2: SGHAT and FQNNGV. CDR3 size: 16 residues. This chain's CDR3 is CASSESGHSSNQPQHF. The CDR3 region has the DNA TGTGCCAGCAGCGAGTCAGGGCATAGTAGCAATCAGCCCCAGCATTTT.

This sequence joins TRBV18 and TRBJ2-5; 7 nucleotides match TRBD2. The CDR3 consists of 15 residues. Germline V CDR1 and CDR2: KGHSH, LQKENI. The J segment lost 3 bases and the V segment lost 6 bases, leaving 10 bases of the junction unmatched. CDR3 region: CASSAGERAEETQYF. CDR3 nucleotides: TGTGCCAGCTCGGCGGGAGAAAGGGCCGAAGAGACCCAGTACTTC.

The CDR3 here is CASSQEGQGGNEKLFF. CDR3 DNA: TGCGCCAGCAGCCAAGAGGGGCAGGGAGGGAATGAAAAACTGTTTTTT. This chain uses TRBV4-3 with TRBJ1-4, with D possibly matching TRBD1 (5 bases). The germline V gene has CDR1 LGHNA and CDR2 YSLEER. Trimming left V 0 bases short and J 5 bases short, with 13 bases between. There are 16 residues in the CDR3.

This clone showed up just once. The chain is built from TRBV18 and TRBJ1-6; weak D call: TRBD1 (5 bases). Germline CDR1 KGHSH, CDR2 LQKENI. This CDR3 contains 14 residues. The ends were cut back, 3 bases at V and 8 bases at J, with 11 bases in the middle. CDR3 amino acids: CASSPFDRDSPLHF. In nucleotides, the CDR3 is TGTGCCAGCTCACCCTTTGACAGAGATTCACCCCTCCACTTT. Drawing the rest from reference TRBV18 and TRBJ1-6, the complete variable domain is NAGVMQNPRHLVRRRGQEARLRCSPMKGHSHVYWYRQLPEEGLKFMVYLQKENIIDESGMPKERFSAEFPKEGPSILRIQQVVRGDSAAYFCASSPFDRDSPLHFGNGTRLTVT.

The chain links TRBV6-6 to TRBJ1-1; no definite D call. Per germline, CDR1 MNHNY and CDR2 SVGAGI (reference sequence). V shed 0 bases and J shed 7 bases, with 9 bases lying between them. The CDR3 consists of 13 residues. DNA of the CDR3: TGTGCCAGCAGTTACTCCGGGGAAGTTGAAGCTTTCTTT. Translation: CASSYSGEVEAFF.

The chain has TRBV7-2 and TRBJ1-1; the D is unclear. Per germline, CDR1 SGHTA and CDR2 FQGNSA. Trimming took off 3 bases at V and 3 bases at J, with 5 bases between the two ends. The CDR3 consists of 12 residues. The chain's CDR3 is CASSFSDTEAFF. CDR3 sequence (DNA): TGTGCCAGCAGCTTCTCTGACACTGAAGCTTTCTTT.

The chain has TRBV6-6 and TRBJ1-5; 8 bases are shared with TRBD1. V lost 4 bases to trimming and J lost 4 bases; unmatched junction nucleotides: 6. The CDR3 consists of 15 residues. Germline V CDR1 and CDR2: MNHNY, SVGAGI (reference sequence). The chain's CDR3 is CASSFGQGRNQPQHF. The CDR3 DNA sequence: TGTGCCAGCAGTTTTGGACAGGGTCGGAATCAGCCCCAGCATTTT.

The J gene is TRBJ2-3, the V gene TRBV13, with 10 positions matching TRBD1. The germline gives CDR1 PRHDT, CDR2 FYEKMQ (reference sequence). This CDR3 has 15 amino acids. V lost 4 bases, J lost 2 bases, and 3 bases stayed unmatched. The CDR3 loop reads CASSSGQGVTDTQYF. The CDR3 DNA reads TGTGCCAGCAGCTCCGGACAGGGGGTCACAGATACGCAGTATTTT.

This clone was observed a few times. The chain joins TRBV7-2 to TRBJ1-1, with D perhaps TRBD1 (5 bases). This CDR3 has 13 amino acids. Germline V CDR1 and CDR2: SGHTA, FQGNSA. V was pared by 1 base and J by 7 bases, with 10 bases between. CDR3 loop: CASSLGGSLEAFF. Here the CDR3 DNA reads TGTGCCAGCAGCTTAGGGGGCAGCCTTGAAGCTTTCTTT.

This clone was seen just once. J is TRBJ2-7 and V is TRBV19; 10 positions match TRBD1. Trimming took 5 bases from V and 2 from J; bases not matched to a gene: 6. CDR3 size: 15 residues. The germline CDR1 and CDR2 sequences are LNHDA and SQIVND (reference sequence). CDR3 amino acids: CASSSSGQGTYEQYF. The CDR3 region has the DNA TGTGCCAGTAGTTCATCGGGACAGGGGACCTACGAGCAGTACTTC.

The V call is TRBV19, the J call TRBJ1-5; D may be TRBD1 (6 bases). Between the trimmed V and J ends, which lost 5 bases and 2 bases, there was a span of 13 bases. CDR1 and CDR2 (germline): LNHDA, SQIVND (reference sequence). This CDR3 contains 15 residues. The CDR3 sequence is CASSVQGQGNQPQHF. The CDR3 DNA follows: TGTGCCAGTAGTGTCCAGGGGCAGGGCAATCAGCCCCAGCATTTT. Drawing the rest from reference TRBV19 and TRBJ1-5, the complete variable domain is DGGITQSPKYLFRKEGQNVTLSCEQNLNHDAMYWYRQDPGQGLRLIYYSQIVNDFQKGDIAEGYSVSREKKESFPLTVTSAQKNPTAFYLCASSVQGQGNQPQHFGDGTRLSIL.

There are a few counts of this clone. This sequence joins TRBV11-2 and TRBJ2-7, with 7 bases lining up with TRBD2. Germline CDR1 reads SGHAT; CDR2 reads FQNNGV. Unmatched junction bases numbered 6, after V lost 0 bases and J lost 4 bases. This CDR3 contains 15 residues. The CDR3 is CASSLDPGLGYEQYF. In DNA form, the CDR3 reads TGTGCCAGCAGCTTAGACCCAGGACTAGGATACGAGCAGTACTTC.

This chain uses TRBV19 with TRBJ2-1, with D perhaps matching TRBD2 (6 bases). V was trimmed by 3 bases and J by 0 bases, leaving 15 bases between them. The CDR3 runs to 17 residues. Per germline, CDR1 LNHDA and CDR2 SQIVND (reference sequence). The CDR3 bases are TGTGCCAGTAGTATGAGGGAGCGGGCAGACTCCTACAATGAGCAGTTCTTC. Translated: CASSMRERADSYNEQFF.

The CDR3 region has the DNA TGTGCCAGCAGTTCCGGGACAGGGAATAATCAGCCCCAGCATTTT. This gives the protein CASSSGTGNNQPQHF. The chain recombines TRBV6-6 with TRBJ1-5; TRBD1 agrees at 9 bases. Germline loops: CDR1 MNHNY, CDR2 SVGAGI (reference sequence). V lost 4 bases to trimming and J lost 4 bases; unmatched junction nucleotides: 5. This CDR3 comprises 15 residues.

The V and J genes are TRBV6-5 and TRBJ1-6; TRBD1 matches at 9 bases. In germline, CDR1 is MNHEY, CDR2 SVGAGI. The junction had 9 bases not matched to a gene; V was cut back by 10 bases and J by 8 bases. The CDR3 runs to 14 residues. The CDR3 DNA is TGTGCCACTCACAGGGGGCTGGTTGATTCACCCCTCCACTTT. It encodes CATHRGLVDSPLHF.

The chain joins TRBV5-5 to TRBJ2-2; 11 positions match TRBD1. Germline values: CDR1 SGHKS, CDR2 YYEKEE (reference sequence). This CDR3 has 16 residues. Trimming cost V 3 bases and J 1 base; bases outside gene matches: 2. This CDR3 is CASSSGTGGNTGELFF. For the CDR3, the DNA is TGTGCCAGCAGCTCCGGGACAGGGGGGAACACCGGGGAGCTGTTTTTT.

The genes are TRBV4-2 and TRBJ1-1; the match to TRBD1 covers 7 bases. Germline CDR1 reads LGHNA; CDR2 reads YNFKEQ. The V segment lost 1 base and the J segment 1 base; nucleotides outside the gene matches: 0. CDR3 length equals 14 residues. The CDR3 DNA sequence: TGTGCCAGCAGCCAAGGGGACAGGAACACTGAAGCTTTCTTT. Translating it yields CASSQGDRNTEAFF.

J is TRBJ1-1 and V is TRBV29-1, with D perhaps TRBD1 (6 bases). Trimming left V 7 bases short and J 5 bases short, with 11 bases between. The CDR3 has 11 residues. CDR1 SQVTM and CDR2 ANQGSEA come from the germline V gene. The CDR3 bases are TGCAGCGCCGCACAGGGTACTGAAGCTTTCTTT. This codes for CSAAQGTEAFF.

This clone was detected a few times. The CDR3 coding sequence is TGCAGCGTTGATCAGGCAGGCCAAGAGACCCAGTACTTC. This gives the protein CSVDQAGQETQYF. The chain recombines TRBV29-1 with TRBJ2-5; D remains ambiguous. Trimming took 3 bases from V and 1 from J, leaving 9 bases between them. The CDR3 consists of 13 residues. Germline V gene lookup returns CDR1 SQVTM and CDR2 ANQGSEA.